The 27 T cell receptor beta chains presented below share a single source sample, sequenced in a study of blood T cell repertoires in COVID-19. Produced via immunoSEQ multiplex PCR; TCRdb's table is partial and in-frame only. The sample lists roughly 100,000 clones, under 95% occurring once. The sequencing input was peripheral blood. All receptors come from a woman in her 50s in a cohort sampled during active COVID-19.

CDR3 nucleotides: TGCGCCAGCAGCCAAGATCGGGGGGGGTCTAACTATGGCTACACCTTC. Its translation: CASSQDRGGSNYGYTF. The chain carries TRBV4-1 and TRBJ1-2; D possibly corresponds to TRBD1 (5 bases). The CDR3 contains 16 residues. Looked up from germline, CDR1 is MGHRA and CDR2 is YSYEKL. V was shortened by 0 bases and J by 0 bases, with 11 bases between the two germline ends.

The chain uses TRBV5-4 and TRBJ2-1; TRBD2 matches 10 bases. In germline, CDR1 is SGHNT, CDR2 YYREEE (reference sequence). CDR3 length equals 13 residues. V shed 7 bases, J shed 6 bases, and the junction held 4 bases outside the gene matches. CDR3 amino acids: CASGAGGLNEQFF. The CDR3, as DNA: TGTGCCAGCGGAGCGGGGGGGCTCAATGAGCAGTTCTTC.

This clone was observed a few times. The chain employs TRBV19 and TRBJ1-5; 8 nucleotides match TRBD1. The junction had 8 bases not matched to a gene; V was cut back by 6 bases and J by 4 bases. Looked up from germline, CDR1 is LNHDA and CDR2 is SQIVND (reference sequence). This CDR3 spans 15 amino acids. The CDR3 is CASSPGGRRNQPQHF. The CDR3 DNA is TGTGCCAGTAGCCCAGGGGGCAGGAGGAATCAGCCCCAGCATTTT.

V is TRBV3-1 (or the pseudogene TRBV3-2) and J is TRBJ2-5; 9 nucleotides line up with TRBD1. CDR1 and CDR2 from the germline V gene are LGHDT and YNNKEL (reference sequence). The CDR3 extends over 16 amino acids. V was clipped by 1 base and J by 5 bases; unmatched bases: 8. The CDR3: CASSQGTGTGWETQYF. The CDR3 DNA is TGTGCCAGCAGCCAAGGGACCGGGACAGGGTGGGAGACCCAGTACTTC.

J is TRBJ2-7 and V is TRBV2, with D perhaps TRBD2 (7 bases). CDR3 length: 14 residues. Germline V gene sequence: CDR1 SNHLY, CDR2 FYNNEI. Between the trimmed V and J ends, which lost 6 bases and 2 bases, there was a span of 14 bases. The CDR3: CASSFTGTTYEQYF. DNA for the CDR3: TGTGCCAGCAGCTTTACAGGGACTACCTACGAGCAGTACTTC.

V gene TRBV29-1 combines with J gene TRBJ2-7, with D possibly being TRBD1 (6 bases). Germline CDR1 and CDR2: SQVTM and ANQGSEA. The length of the CDR3 is 12 residues. Trimming removed 6 bases from V and 4 bases from J, with 13 bases in between. CDR3 nucleotide sequence: TGCAGCGTCTGGACAGACGATTACGAGCAGTACTTC. Residues: CSVWTDDYEQYF.

The chain uses TRBV3-1 (or the pseudogene TRBV3-2) and TRBJ2-1; 14 bases align to TRBD2. The V segment lost 0 bases and the J segment 6 bases; nucleotides outside the gene matches: 10. The CDR3 spans 19 residues. Germline V gene sequence: CDR1 LGHDT, CDR2 YNNKEL (reference sequence). CDR3 DNA: TGTGCCAGCAGCCAAGATGAACCGGGACTAGCGGGAGCGGGCAATGAGCAGTTCTTC. Its protein product is CASSQDEPGLAGAGNEQFF.

The chain links TRBV5-8 to TRBJ1-5; 8 bases align to TRBD1. J was trimmed by 1 base and V by 4 bases; bases with no gene match: 1. The V gene's germline CDR1 is SGHTS and CDR2 YDEGEE. There are 14 residues in the CDR3. The DNA of the CDR3 is TGTGCCAGCAGCCGGACAGGGAGCAATCAGCCCCAGCATTTT. Protein sequence: CASSRTGSNQPQHF.

The chain has TRBV7-9 and TRBJ1-1; D unclear. V lost 5 bases, J lost 0 bases, and 10 bases lay in between. The CDR3 contains 14 residues. In germline, CDR1 is SEHNR, CDR2 FQNEAQ (reference sequence). CDR3 sequence: CASSAGALNTEAFF. The CDR3 bases are TGTGCCAGCAGCGCGGGAGCCCTGAACACTGAAGCTTTCTTT.

The V call is TRBV5-4, the J call TRBJ2-1; possibly TRBD1 for D (6 bases). V lost 4 bases and J lost 0, with 17 bases in between. Germline lookup yields CDR1 SGHNT and CDR2 YYREEE (reference sequence). CDR3 length: 17 amino acids. In DNA, the CDR3 is TGTGCCAGCAGCCAAGCACAGGGCCGGGACTCCTACAATGAGCAGTTCTTC. Its translation: CASSQAQGRDSYNEQFF.

The chain combines TRBV18 with TRBJ2-5; the D is unclear. Trimming left V 3 bases short and J 1 base short, with 6 bases between. CDR1 is KGHSH, CDR2 LQKENI, per germline. The CDR3 runs 13 residues. In nucleotides, the CDR3 is TGTGCCAGCTCACCGGGCATCCAAGAGACCCAGTACTTC. Translating gives CASSPGIQETQYF.

The chain carries TRBV6-1 and TRBJ1-4; D might be TRBD1 (6 bases). The V end was cut by 4 bases, the J end by 3 bases, with 15 bases between. Germline V gene data show CDR1 as MNHNS and CDR2 as SASEGT. The CDR3 extends over 16 amino acids. The CDR3 spells CASSARIRGSNEKLFF. CDR3 nucleotide sequence: TGTGCCAGCAGTGCCCGAATCAGGGGATCTAATGAAAAACTGTTTTTT.

V gene TRBV7-8 combines with J gene TRBJ1-5; TRBD1 aligns across 9 bases. This CDR3 contains 14 residues. The V segment lost 5 bases and the J segment 10 bases; nucleotides outside the gene matches: 9. Germline values: CDR1 SGHVS, CDR2 FQNEAQ. The CDR3 reads CASSIRTGEEPQHF. The CDR3, as DNA: TGTGCCAGCAGCATTAGGACAGGGGAAGAACCCCAGCATTTT.

The rearrangement links TRBV5-1 to TRBJ1-1; 8 positions agree with TRBD1. This CDR3 spans 19 amino acids. Germline loops: CDR1 SGHRS, CDR2 YFSETQ. Trimming removed 4 bases from V and 1 base from J; junction bases left unmatched: 18. The CDR3 nucleotides are TGCGCCAGCAGCCTAGCCTCACAGGGGGGGTGGACTACGAACACTGAAGCTTTCTTT. Its translation is CASSLASQGGWTTNTEAFF.

This chain joins TRBV3-1 (or the pseudogene TRBV3-2) and TRBJ1-5, with TRBD1 matching 8 bases. Germline V gene lookup returns CDR1 LGHDT and CDR2 YNNKEL (reference sequence). Trimming cost V 1 base and J 7 bases; bases outside gene matches: 6. The CDR3 has 15 residues. The CDR3 sequence: CASSQAGQGGQPQHF. CDR3 in DNA: TGTGCCAGCAGCCAAGCAGGACAGGGTGGGCAGCCCCAGCATTTT.

The rearrangement uses TRBV29-1 and TRBJ1-4; the D gene is possibly TRBD1 (6 bases). Per germline, CDR1 SQVTM and CDR2 ANQGSEA. Trimming cost V 6 bases and J 8 bases, with 13 bases left between them. This CDR3 is 12 amino acids long. DNA for the CDR3: TGCAGCGTAGGGGGAGGGAACGAAAAACTGTTTTTT. This gives the protein CSVGGGNEKLFF.

This chain connects TRBV19 to TRBJ1-4; TRBD1 agrees at 7 bases. The V gene end was trimmed by 5 bases and the J gene end by 7 bases; junction bases not matched to a gene: 7. CDR1 is LNHDA and CDR2 is SQIVND in the germline V gene (reference sequence). This CDR3 spans 14 amino acids. The DNA of the CDR3 is TGTGCCAGTAGTCCCGACAGGGATAGTGAAAAACTGTTTTTT. Protein: CASSPDRDSEKLFF.

Details on this clone: Sequence at one end of the junction differs from germline and may be a read error. This chain joins TRBV5-4 and TRBJ1-2; the match to TRBD1 covers 9 bases. The germline V gene encodes CDR1 SGHNT and CDR2 YYREEE (reference sequence). The CDR3 runs to 15 residues. The CDR3, as DNA: TGTGCCAGCAGTTTGGGACAGGGCCCCATCTATGGCTACACCTTC. This gives the protein CASSLGQGPIYGYTF.

The chain has TRBV7-8 and TRBJ2-7, with a weak D call TRBD2 (6 bases). Germline values: CDR1 SGHVS, CDR2 FQNEAQ. The CDR3 covers 14 residues. The germline V and J ends were trimmed by 1 base and 3 bases, with 10 bases remaining between them. The CDR3 here is CASSLVGLDYEQYF. The CDR3, as DNA: TGTGCCAGCAGCTTAGTGGGACTTGACTACGAGCAGTACTTC. Using reference TRBV7-8 and TRBJ2-7 for the parts outside the CDR3, the full variable domain is GAGVSQSPRYKVAKRGQDVALRCDPISGHVSLFWYQQALGQGPEFLTYFQNEAQLDKSGLPSDRFFAERPEGSVSTLKIQRTQQEDSAVYLCASSLVGLDYEQYFGPGTRLTVT.

This clone was counted only a few times. V is TRBV5-1 and J is TRBJ2-2; 8 bases are shared with TRBD1. The V and J ends lost 7 bases and 4 bases, in that order; junction bases with no gene match: 6. The CDR3 contains 14 residues. The germline V gene encodes CDR1 SGHRS and CDR2 YFSETQ. The CDR3 bases are TGCGCCAGCGTCGGACAGGGAGCCACCGGGGAGCTGTTTTTT. Translating gives CASVGQGATGELFF.

As DNA, the CDR3 is TGTGCCAGCAGCCAAGATTGGCAGACCCAGTACTTC. Residues: CASSQDWQTQYF. The J gene is TRBJ2-5, the V gene TRBV14, with D unclear. This CDR3 has 12 amino acids. Trimming took off 0 bases at V and 6 bases at J, with 5 bases between the two ends. Germline-derived CDR1 and CDR2 are SGHDN and FVKESK. The full variable domain, rest sourced from reference TRBV14 and TRBJ2-5, is EAGVTQFPSHSVIEKGQTVTLRCDPISGHDNLYWYRRVMGKEIKFLLHFVKESKQDESGMPNNRFLAERTGGTYSTLKVQPAELEDSGVYFCASSQDWQTQYFGPGTRLLVL.

V usage is TRBV5-1 and J usage is TRBJ2-5; D not resolved. V lost 0 bases to trimming and J lost 5 bases, with 11 bases between them. This CDR3 comprises 14 residues. Germline CDR1 and CDR2: SGHRS and YFSETQ. The CDR3 bases are TGCGCCAGCAGCTTGGGTCTCTTTTCGGAGACCCAGTACTTC. The encoded protein is CASSLGLFSETQYF.

The V call is TRBV10-3, the J call TRBJ1-2; 7 nucleotides agree with TRBD1. CDR1 and CDR2 (germline): ENHRY, SYGVKD. Trimming took 3 bases from V and 8 from J; bases not matched to a gene: 6. The length of the CDR3 is 13 residues. CDR3 DNA: TGTGCCATCAGTGACCGACAGGGCTTAGGCTACACCTTC. It is translated as CAISDRQGLGYTF.

This clone was seen only once. V is TRBV6-1 and J is TRBJ2-7; 8 nucleotides match TRBD1. Germline V gives CDR1 MNHNS, CDR2 SASEGT. The V and J ends lost 0 bases and 3 bases, in that order; junction bases with no gene match: 7. The CDR3 covers 16 residues. In DNA, the CDR3 is TGTGCCAGCAGTGAAGCGCTTCTCGGACAGGGCTACGAGCAGTACTTC. It specifies CASSEALLGQGYEQYF.

This clone came up once. The chain employs TRBV28 and TRBJ2-3; D uncertain. The germline CDR1 and CDR2 sequences are MDHEN and SYDVKM. Between the trimmed V and J ends, which lost 3 bases and 0 bases, there was a span of 7 bases. The CDR3 covers 14 residues. This CDR3 is CASSFSSSTDTQYF. The CDR3 DNA is TGTGCCAGCAGTTTTTCCTCTAGCACAGATACGCAGTATTTT.

V is TRBV5-4 and J is TRBJ2-3; 7 positions match TRBD2. Germline CDR1 SGHNT, CDR2 YYREEE (reference sequence). The CDR3 extends over 16 amino acids. V was clipped by 0 bases and J by 3 bases; unmatched bases: 7. The CDR3 loop reads CASSLGASGVTDTQYF. CDR3 nucleotides: TGTGCCAGCAGCTTGGGGGCCAGCGGGGTTACAGATACGCAGTATTTT.

V usage is TRBV6-2 or TRBV6-3 and J usage is TRBJ1-6; perhaps TRBD1 as D (5 bases). The V gene's germline CDR1 is MNHEY and CDR2 SVGEGT. V lost 3 bases to trimming and J lost 6 bases, with 15 bases between them. The CDR3 extends over 16 amino acids. Written as DNA, the CDR3 is TGTGCCAGCAGTTATTTGTGGCAGGGTTCTAATTCACCCCTCCACTTT. Encoded protein: CASSYLWQGSNSPLHF.